The 26 T cell receptor beta chains below come from one sample, sequenced in a study of T cell responses to AZD1222 COVID-19 vaccine. Produced via immunoSEQ multiplex PCR; TCRdb's table is partial and in-frame only. The data hold about 79,000 clones, with about 84% observed a single time. Sequences were derived from peripheral blood, sampled on day 0 of AZD1222 vaccination. The source of these receptors is an adult in good health.

This chain uses TRBV12-3 or TRBV12-4 with TRBJ1-2; D is possibly TRBD1 (5 bases). The ends were cut back, 5 bases at V and 6 bases at J, with 10 bases in the middle. The CDR3 consists of 12 residues. CDR3 protein: CASSPGTDGYTF. In DNA form, the CDR3 reads TGTGCCAGCAGTCCTGGGACGGATGGCTACACCTTC.

The chain combines TRBV2 with TRBJ2-1; TRBD2 aligns across 10 bases. CDR1 SNHLY and CDR2 FYNNEI come from the germline V gene. Losses at the gene ends were 7 bases for V and 3 bases for J; bases not matched to a gene: 6. CDR3 length: 15 residues. The CDR3 sequence: CASKWTSGDYNEQFF. The CDR3 bases are TGTGCCAGCAAATGGACTAGCGGCGACTACAATGAGCAGTTCTTC.

This chain links TRBV4-1 with TRBJ2-7; D unclear. The CDR3 has 14 residues. Germline V CDR1 and CDR2: MGHRA, YSYEKL. V shed 4 bases and J shed 0 bases, with 10 bases lying between them. The CDR3 DNA is TGCGCCAGCAGCCGTTCCTCTAGCTCCTACGAGCAGTACTTC. It codes for CASSRSSSSYEQYF.

V gene TRBV23-1 combines with J gene TRBJ1-6; TRBD1 is a possible D gene (5 bases). TRBV23-1 is noted as an ORF with a role that remains uncertain. V lost 2 bases and J 6 bases, leaving 14 bases between the germline ends. The CDR3 extends over 16 amino acids. CDR3 amino acids: CASSQGWGLVNSPLHF. The CDR3 DNA is TGCGCCAGCAGTCAAGGCTGGGGGTTGGTTAATTCACCCCTCCACTTT.

There are a few counts of this clone. V gene TRBV2 combines with J gene TRBJ2-2, with 13 positions matching TRBD2. This CDR3 contains 14 residues. Germline-derived CDR1 and CDR2 are SNHLY and FYNNEI. V shed 8 bases and J 6 bases; nucleotides not matched to a gene: 3. The CDR3: CASGGLAGAGELFF. Written as DNA, the CDR3 is TGTGCCAGCGGAGGACTAGCGGGAGCCGGGGAGCTGTTTTTT.

The V gene is TRBV27, the J gene TRBJ2-1, with D tentatively TRBD1 or TRBD2 (6 bases each). This CDR3 comprises 14 residues. V lost 1 base and J lost 4, with 8 bases in between. Germline V lookup: CDR1 MNHEY, CDR2 SMNVEV (reference sequence). The CDR3 sequence is CASSLWGAYNEQFF. The DNA of the CDR3 is TGTGCCAGCAGTTTATGGGGGGCTTACAATGAGCAGTTCTTC.

The V call is TRBV28, the J call TRBJ1-1, with D hard to call. The CDR3 runs 17 residues. Germline loops: CDR1 MDHEN, CDR2 SYDVKM. Trimming removed 3 bases from V and 1 base from J, with 18 bases in between. The CDR3 reads CASSFPSVRRGNTEAFF. In DNA, the CDR3 is TGTGCCAGCAGTTTTCCCTCAGTTCGGCGGGGGAACACTGAAGCTTTCTTT.

The chain recombines TRBV28 with TRBJ1-6; 9 positions match TRBD1. V was pared by 6 bases and J by 7 bases, with 4 bases of the junction left unmatched. Germline values: CDR1 MDHEN, CDR2 SYDVKM. This CDR3 has 14 amino acids. The CDR3: CASSSGQGNSPLHF. As DNA, the CDR3 is TGTGCCAGCAGCTCGGGACAGGGAAATTCACCCCTCCACTTT.

The rearrangement links TRBV2 to TRBJ2-1, with D hard to call. The germline V gene has CDR1 SNHLY and CDR2 FYNNEI. V lost 5 bases to trimming and J lost 2 bases, with 10 bases between them. This CDR3 is built from 14 residues. CDR3 in DNA: TGTGCCAGCAGTCAGACCACAACCTACAATGAGCAGTTCTTC. The encoded protein is CASSQTTTYNEQFF.

DNA for the CDR3: TGTGCCAGCAGTACCGGGGCCAGCGGAACCGGGGAGCTGTTTTTT. Translated: CASSTGASGTGELFF. The chain combines TRBV3-1 (or the pseudogene TRBV3-2) with TRBJ2-2; possibly TRBD1 or TRBD2 for D (5 bases each). The V end was cut by 6 bases, the J end by 5 bases, with 16 bases between. This CDR3 has 15 residues. Per the germline V gene, CDR1 is LGHDT and CDR2 is YNNKEL (reference sequence).

The V gene is TRBV7-2, the J gene TRBJ1-2; D uncertain. Germline CDR1 SGHTA, CDR2 FQGNSA. V lost 0 bases, J lost 0 bases, and 14 bases lay in between. The CDR3 has 17 residues. DNA for the CDR3: TGTGCCAGCAGCTTAGCACGCTTGGCAGAGACTAACTATGGCTACACCTTC. Encoded protein: CASSLARLAETNYGYTF.

This chain joins TRBV27 and TRBJ1-2; D is uncertain. The germline CDR1 and CDR2 sequences are MNHEY and SMNVEV (reference sequence). The CDR3 extends over 13 amino acids. Deletions cut 5 bases from V and 5 bases from J, with 12 bases between. The CDR3 DNA reads as TGTGCCAGCAGTAGGAGGGTTGGGTATGGCTACACCTTC. It is translated as CASSRRVGYGYTF.

V gene TRBV7-9 combines with J gene TRBJ1-6; D is unclear. V lost 1 base and J lost 5, with 9 bases in between. CDR3 length: 15 amino acids. CDR1 is SEHNR, CDR2 FQNEAQ, per germline (reference sequence). Here the CDR3 DNA reads TGTGCCAGCAGCTTAGGCGCAGGACATAATTCACCCCTCCACTTT. It translates to CASSLGAGHNSPLHF. Full variable domain (remainder filled in from reference TRBV7-9 and TRBJ1-6): DTGVSQNPRHKITKRGQNVTFRCDPISEHNRLYWYRQTLGQGPEFLTYFQNEAQLEKSRLLSDRFSAERPKGSFSTLEIQRTEQGDSAMYLCASSLGAGHNSPLHFGNGTRLTVT.

The chain couples TRBV6-1 to TRBJ2-1; 9 positions agree with TRBD2. The CDR3 contains 15 residues. V was clipped by 1 base and J by 10 bases; unmatched bases: 8. Germline lookup yields CDR1 MNHNS and CDR2 SASEGT. CDR3 amino acids: CASSEGLADPSEQFF. The CDR3 region has the DNA TGTGCCAGCAGTGAAGGACTAGCGGATCCCAGCGAGCAGTTCTTC.

This clone came up once. The chain links TRBV2 to TRBJ1-2; 11 nucleotides agree with TRBD1. After removal of 1 base from V and 7 bases from J, the junction contained 5 bases not matched to a gene. CDR1 SNHLY and CDR2 FYNNEI come from the germline V gene. CDR3 length equals 15 residues. The CDR3, as DNA: TGTGCCAGCAGTGAAGGAGGACAGGGGGCTTTTGGCTACACCTTC. Translating it yields CASSEGGQGAFGYTF.

This clone was seen a handful of times. The chain recombines TRBV29-1 with TRBJ2-2; 10 bases fit TRBD2. This CDR3 spans 15 amino acids. CDR1 is SQVTM and CDR2 is ANQGSEA in the germline V gene. Trimming at V came to 0 bases and at J to 5 bases, leaving 3 bases not matched to a gene. The chain's CDR3 is CSVEDQLAGTGELFF. In nucleotides, the CDR3 is TGCAGCGTTGAAGATCAACTAGCGGGAACCGGGGAGCTGTTTTTT.

The V gene is TRBV11-2, the J gene TRBJ2-1; D is unresolved. CDR1 is SGHAT, CDR2 FQNNGV, per germline. The CDR3 contains 13 residues. V lost 0 bases and J 7 bases, leaving 7 bases between the germline ends. CDR3 sequence: CASSLDRLNEQFF. In DNA form, the CDR3 reads TGTGCCAGCAGCTTAGATCGGCTTAATGAGCAGTTCTTC.

This chain connects TRBV28 to TRBJ2-3, with D perhaps assigned TRBD1 or TRBD2 (6 bases each). Germline CDR1 is MDHEN and CDR2 is SYDVKM. The germline V and J ends were trimmed by 10 bases and 4 bases, with 21 bases remaining between them. This CDR3 has 15 residues. Here the CDR3 DNA reads TGTGCCACTCACTCCGGGGGCCTTATGGCAGATACGCAGTATTTT. Protein sequence: CATHSGGLMADTQYF.

The rearrangement links TRBV27 to TRBJ2-3; tentatively, D is TRBD1 (6 bases). Trimming took 5 bases from V and 8 from J, leaving 20 bases between them. Germline V gene lookup returns CDR1 MNHEY and CDR2 SMNVEV (reference sequence). The CDR3 sequence is 15 residues long. CDR3 bases: TGTGCCAGCAGTCCCCCCGGGGCAGGGGTGGGTACGCAGTATTTT. Protein product: CASSPPGAGVGTQYF.

The chain carries TRBV6-5 and TRBJ2-1; 10 bases fit TRBD1. Unmatched junction bases numbered 6, after V lost 6 bases and J lost 4 bases. Per the germline V gene, CDR1 is MNHEY and CDR2 is SVGAGI. There are 15 residues in the CDR3. The CDR3: CASRRTGGNYNEQFF. The CDR3 DNA reads TGTGCCAGCAGGAGGACAGGGGGTAATTACAATGAGCAGTTCTTC.

This clone was picked up a small number of times. The rearrangement uses TRBV7-2 and TRBJ2-7; the D gene is possibly TRBD2 (6 bases). Trimming took 4 bases from V and 2 from J, leaving 18 bases between them. This CDR3 has 16 amino acids. The germline V gene has CDR1 SGHTA and CDR2 FQGNSA. The CDR3 loop is CASSSSAGRIPYEQYF. The CDR3 nucleotides are TGTGCCAGCAGCTCGTCCGCAGGGAGGATCCCCTACGAGCAGTACTTC.

The chain employs TRBV14 and TRBJ2-7; D ambiguous. V was clipped by 1 base and J by 6 bases, with 4 bases between them. The CDR3 loop spans 11 amino acids. The germline V gene encodes CDR1 SGHDN and CDR2 FVKESK. The CDR3 DNA is TGTGCCAGCAGCCAAGGGGGCGAGCAGTACTTC. It codes for CASSQGGEQYF.

The rearrangement links TRBV30 to TRBJ2-1; 12 positions match TRBD2. The V gene end was trimmed by 3 bases and the J gene end by 9 bases; junction bases not matched to a gene: 6. Germline loops: CDR1 GTSNPN, CDR2 SVGIG (reference sequence). The CDR3 spans 14 residues. The CDR3 region has the DNA TGTGCCTGGAGGACTAGCGGGGGTTGGAGTGAGCAGTTCTTC. Translation gives CAWRTSGGWSEQFF.

This chain uses TRBV19 with TRBJ2-1; 14 bases are a match to TRBD2. V trimming: 5 bases; J trimming: 0 bases; junction bases outside the gene matches: 9. The CDR3 contains 19 residues. The germline V gene has CDR1 LNHDA and CDR2 SQIVND (reference sequence). The CDR3 DNA sequence: TGTGCCAGTAGTCCTCAATGGGGACTAGCGGGAGCCTCCTACAATGAGCAGTTCTTC. Amino acids: CASSPQWGLAGASYNEQFF.

The V gene is TRBV29-1, the J gene TRBJ2-4, with D perhaps matching TRBD1 or TRBD2 (6 bases each). V was clipped by 7 bases and J by 1 base, with 17 bases between them. CDR3 length: 15 residues. CDR1 is SQVTM and CDR2 is ANQGSEA in the germline V gene. The CDR3: CSAVRGGGAKNIQYF. The CDR3 coding sequence is TGCAGCGCGGTCAGGGGAGGAGGGGCCAAAAACATTCAGTACTTC.

This clone was picked up a small number of times. The chain joins TRBV11-2 to TRBJ1-1, with 8 positions matching TRBD1. CDR1 is SGHAT and CDR2 is FQNNGV in the germline V gene. The CDR3 is made up of 15 amino acids. The ends lost 3 bases at V and 1 base at J; junction bases unmatched: 4. Written as DNA, the CDR3 is TGTGCCAGCAGCTTTGCAGGGGGCGCGAACACTGAAGCTTTCTTT. Its protein is CASSFAGGANTEAFF.